These 11 T cell receptor beta chains were all obtained from the same sample, sequenced in a study of identical twins. MiXCR, run by TCRdb on the 5' RACE reads, gives a single entry per CDR3 protein. The data contain 600,000 to 800,000 distinct CDR3 sequences, 21% of them singletons. Separately, the same data were catalogued under a study of T cells expressing NK-cell markers.

Sequencing was done on a sample of PBMCs. These receptors were collected from a woman in her late teens or twenties in good health.

This clonotype has just a few counts. The genes are TRBV4-2 and TRBJ2-7; D is unresolved. Trimming pared 0 bases from V and 0 bases from J, leaving 6 bases between. CDR3 length: 14 amino acids. Germline CDR1 LGHNA, CDR2 YNFKEQ. CDR3 coding DNA: TGTGCCAGCAGCCAAGATTCAGGCTCCTACGAGCAGTACTTC. This codes for CASSQDSGSYEQYF.

The chain is built from TRBV11-2 and TRBJ2-4, with D tentatively TRBD2 (5 bases). CDR3 length equals 17 residues. The V and J ends lost 5 bases and 0 bases respectively, with 17 bases between them. Germline V gene sequence: CDR1 SGHAT, CDR2 FQNNGV. The CDR3 DNA reads as TGTGCCAGCAGCCCGATCGAGGGAAGGGTAGCCAAAAACATTCAGTACTTC. Protein: CASSPIEGRVAKNIQYF.

This clonotype was detected ten times or more. The J gene is TRBJ1-1, the V gene TRBV6-2 or TRBV6-3; TRBD1 might be the D (5 bases). With 5 bases removed from V and 4 bases from J, the gap between germline ends came to 11 bases. This CDR3 has 13 residues. The germline V gene has CDR1 MNHEY and CDR2 SVGEGT. The CDR3, as DNA: TGTGCCAGCAGTCGGGATGGGGGCACTGAAGCTTTCTTT. The encoded protein is CASSRDGGTEAFF.

This clonotype has a handful of counts. CDR3 bases: TGTGCCAGCACCGCCCAAGATACGCAGTATTTT. It yields the protein CASTAQDTQYF. V gene TRBV6-5 combines with J gene TRBJ2-3; no clear D gene. Trimming took 7 bases from V and 5 from J, leaving 7 bases between them. Germline-derived CDR1 and CDR2 are MNHEY and SVGAGI. The CDR3 contains 11 residues.

The rearrangement joins TRBV30 to TRBJ2-7, with D perhaps TRBD2 (5 bases). The germline gives CDR1 GTSNPN, CDR2 SVGIG (reference sequence). The CDR3 spans 15 residues. The V end lost 2 bases, the J end lost 2 bases, and 16 bases lay between the germline ends. CDR3 region: CAWSFTSSSPYEQYF. CDR3 DNA sequence: TGTGCCTGGAGTTTCACTAGTTCATCCCCCTACGAGCAGTACTTC.

This sequence joins TRBV7-9 and TRBJ1-1; D remains unclear. The CDR3 consists of 16 residues. Trimming left V 6 bases short and J 1 base short, with 18 bases between. The germline CDR1 and CDR2 sequences are SEHNR and FQNEAQ (reference sequence). CDR3 in amino acids: CASRLGPQWQNTEAFF. Here the CDR3 DNA reads TGTGCCAGCAGACTAGGGCCACAGTGGCAGAACACTGAAGCTTTCTTT.

This clonotype has only a few counts. V and J are TRBV5-1 and TRBJ2-1; the D gene is possibly TRBD2 (7 bases). Germline V gives CDR1 SGHRS, CDR2 YFSETQ. V gave up 0 bases and J gave up 6 bases, with 13 bases separating them. CDR3 length equals 15 residues. The CDR3 DNA reads as TGCGCCAGCAGCTTGGAACGGGGGGCTAGCAATGAGCAGTTCTTC. As protein: CASSLERGASNEQFF.

The V gene is TRBV4-3, the J gene TRBJ2-1, with D tentatively TRBD2 (6 bases). With 0 bases removed from V and 4 bases from J, the gap between germline ends came to 22 bases. Germline V CDR1 and CDR2: LGHNA, YSLEER. This CDR3 contains 19 residues. The CDR3 sequence is CASSQDPGGTRGAYNEQFF. CDR3 nucleotide sequence: TGCGCCAGCAGCCAAGATCCAGGAGGGACCAGAGGGGCTTACAATGAGCAGTTCTTC.

The chain uses TRBV6-1 and TRBJ2-3; D unclear. The germline V gene has CDR1 MNHNS and CDR2 SASEGT. The CDR3 spans 14 residues. The ends were cut back, 7 bases at V and 3 bases at J, with 14 bases in the middle. CDR3 DNA sequence: TGTGCCAGCACGGTCGGTCGCGGTACAGATACGCAGTATTTT. Protein product: CASTVGRGTDTQYF.

This clonotype was recorded once. As DNA, the CDR3 is TGTGCCAGCAGCTTGGAGTCATTCAGAGCTTTCTTT. Amino acid sequence: CASSLESFRAFF. V usage is TRBV5-5 and J usage is TRBJ1-1, with no clear D. The CDR3 totals 12 residues. The germline V gene has CDR1 SGHKS and CDR2 YYEKEE (reference sequence). The ends were cut back, 0 bases at V and 10 bases at J, with 10 bases in the middle.

This clonotype occurred a few times. This chain uses TRBV11-2 with TRBJ2-3; 13 bases are shared with TRBD2. The germline V gene encodes CDR1 SGHAT and CDR2 FQNNGV. With V trimmed by 8 bases and J by 1 base, 18 bases remained unmatched. CDR3 length: 20 amino acids. The CDR3 loop reads CASFYLSTSGRVARTDTQYF. CDR3 DNA: TGTGCCAGCTTTTATCTGTCCACTAGCGGGAGGGTAGCTCGCACAGATACGCAGTATTTT.